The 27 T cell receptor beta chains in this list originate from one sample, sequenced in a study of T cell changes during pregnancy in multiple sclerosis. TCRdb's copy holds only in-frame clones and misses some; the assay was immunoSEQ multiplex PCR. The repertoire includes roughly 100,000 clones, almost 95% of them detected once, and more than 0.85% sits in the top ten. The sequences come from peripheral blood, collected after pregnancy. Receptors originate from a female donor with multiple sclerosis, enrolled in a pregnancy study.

The chain's CDR3 is CASSSLTGYNEQFF. The CDR3 DNA follows: TGTGCCAGCAGCTCCTTGACGGGGTACAATGAGCAGTTCTTC. The genes are TRBV11-2 and TRBJ2-1, with D maybe TRBD2 (5 bases). Trimming cost V 4 bases and J 4 bases, with 11 bases left between them. This CDR3 region has 14 residues. Per the germline V gene, CDR1 is SGHAT and CDR2 is FQNNGV.

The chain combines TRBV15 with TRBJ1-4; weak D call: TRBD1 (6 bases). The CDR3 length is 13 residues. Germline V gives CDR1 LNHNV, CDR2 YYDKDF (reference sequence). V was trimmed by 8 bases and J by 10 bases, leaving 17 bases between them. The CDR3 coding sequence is TGTGCCACCTCGGCAGGGGCAGGTGCAAAACTGTTTTTT. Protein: CATSAGAGAKLFF.

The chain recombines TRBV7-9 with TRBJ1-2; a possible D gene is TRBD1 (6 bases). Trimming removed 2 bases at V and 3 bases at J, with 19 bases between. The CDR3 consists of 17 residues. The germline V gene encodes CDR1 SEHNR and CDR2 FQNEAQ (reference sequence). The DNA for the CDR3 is TGTGCCAGCAGCTTACCGCCCGTCTGGGGGCTGGACTATGGCTACACCTTC. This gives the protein CASSLPPVWGLDYGYTF. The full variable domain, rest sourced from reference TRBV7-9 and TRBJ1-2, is DTGVSQNPRHKITKRGQNVTFRCDPISEHNRLYWYRQTLGQGPEFLTYFQNEAQLEKSRLLSDRFSAERPKGSFSTLEIQRTEQGDSAMYLCASSLPPVWGLDYGYTFGSGTRLTVV.

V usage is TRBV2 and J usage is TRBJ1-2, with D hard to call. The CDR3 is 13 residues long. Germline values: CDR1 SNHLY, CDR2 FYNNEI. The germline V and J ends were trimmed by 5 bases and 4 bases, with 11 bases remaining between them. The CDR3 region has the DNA TGTGCCAGCAGTCCCGGGAGCCCCTATGGCTACACCTTC. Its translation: CASSPGSPYGYTF.

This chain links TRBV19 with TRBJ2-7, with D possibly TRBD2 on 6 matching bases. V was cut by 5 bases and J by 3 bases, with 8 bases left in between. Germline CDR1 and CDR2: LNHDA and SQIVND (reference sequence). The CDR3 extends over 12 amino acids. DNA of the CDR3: TGTGCCAGTAGTCGCGGGGTCTACGAGCAGTACTTC. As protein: CASSRGVYEQYF.

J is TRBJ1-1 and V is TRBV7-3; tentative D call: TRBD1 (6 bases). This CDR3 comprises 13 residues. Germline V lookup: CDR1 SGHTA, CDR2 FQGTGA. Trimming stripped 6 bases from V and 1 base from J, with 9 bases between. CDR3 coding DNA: TGTGCCAGCAGGCAGGGACAGAACACTGAAGCTTTCTTT. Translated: CASRQGQNTEAFF.

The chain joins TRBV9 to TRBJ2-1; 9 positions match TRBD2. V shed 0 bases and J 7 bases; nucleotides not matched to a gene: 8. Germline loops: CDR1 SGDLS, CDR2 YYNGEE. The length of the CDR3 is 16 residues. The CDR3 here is CASSVAGGTSLNEQFF. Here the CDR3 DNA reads TGTGCCAGCAGCGTAGCCGGCGGGACTAGCCTTAATGAGCAGTTCTTC.

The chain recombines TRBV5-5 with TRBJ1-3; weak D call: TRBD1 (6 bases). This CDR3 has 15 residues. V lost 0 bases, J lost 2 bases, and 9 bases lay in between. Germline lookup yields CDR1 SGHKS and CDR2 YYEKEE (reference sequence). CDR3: CASSLAGGTGNTIYF. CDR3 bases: TGTGCCAGCAGCTTGGCGGGGGGCACTGGAAACACCATATATTTT.

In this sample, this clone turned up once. The CDR3 DNA is TGCGCCAGCAGCCACCCGGACAGGGGTTTTGTTGGCTACACCTTC. Amino acids: CASSHPDRGFVGYTF. The chain combines TRBV4-3 with TRBJ1-2; TRBD1 agrees at 9 bases. CDR1 is LGHNA, CDR2 YSLEER, per germline. Unmatched junction bases numbered 9, after V lost 3 bases and J lost 7 bases. The CDR3 extends over 15 amino acids.

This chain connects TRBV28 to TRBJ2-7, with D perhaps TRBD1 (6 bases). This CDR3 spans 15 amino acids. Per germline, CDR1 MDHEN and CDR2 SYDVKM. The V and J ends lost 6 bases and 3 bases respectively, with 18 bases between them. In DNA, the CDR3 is TGTGCCAGCAGCCAGGGGACCGAGTTATTCTACGAGCAGTACTTC. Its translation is CASSQGTELFYEQYF.

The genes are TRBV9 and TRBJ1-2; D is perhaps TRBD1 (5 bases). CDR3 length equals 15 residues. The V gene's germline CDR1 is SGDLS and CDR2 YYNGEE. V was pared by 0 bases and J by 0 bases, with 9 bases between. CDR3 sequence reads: CASSVDAGPNYGYTF. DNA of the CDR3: TGTGCCAGCAGCGTAGATGCAGGGCCTAACTATGGCTACACCTTC.

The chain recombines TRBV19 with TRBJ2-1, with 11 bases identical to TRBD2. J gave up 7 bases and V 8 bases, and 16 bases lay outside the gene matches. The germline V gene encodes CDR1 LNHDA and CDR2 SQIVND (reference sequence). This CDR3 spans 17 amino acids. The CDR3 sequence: CASQSPRLAGGINEQFF. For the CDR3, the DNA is TGTGCCAGTCAATCCCCCCGCCTAGCGGGAGGAATTAATGAGCAGTTCTTC.

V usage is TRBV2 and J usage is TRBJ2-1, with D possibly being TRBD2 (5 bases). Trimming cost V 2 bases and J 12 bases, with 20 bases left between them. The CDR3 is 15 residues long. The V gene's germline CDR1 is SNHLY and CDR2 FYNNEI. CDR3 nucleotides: TGTGCCAGCAGTGAAAGGCTAGCAGCTCACGCGGCGCAGTTCTTC. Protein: CASSERLAAHAAQFF.

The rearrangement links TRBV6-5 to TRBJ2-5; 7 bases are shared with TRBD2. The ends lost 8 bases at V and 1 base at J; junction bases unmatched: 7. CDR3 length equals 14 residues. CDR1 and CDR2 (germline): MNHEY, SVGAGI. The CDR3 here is CASRGGKIQETQYF. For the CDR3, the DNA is TGTGCCAGCCGGGGAGGGAAAATCCAAGAGACCCAGTACTTC.

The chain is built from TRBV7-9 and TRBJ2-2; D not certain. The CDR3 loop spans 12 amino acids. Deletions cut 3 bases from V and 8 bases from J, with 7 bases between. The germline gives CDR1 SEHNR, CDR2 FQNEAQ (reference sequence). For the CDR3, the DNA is TGTGCCAGCAGCTTGCCTGAGGGGGAGCTGTTTTTT. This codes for CASSLPEGELFF.

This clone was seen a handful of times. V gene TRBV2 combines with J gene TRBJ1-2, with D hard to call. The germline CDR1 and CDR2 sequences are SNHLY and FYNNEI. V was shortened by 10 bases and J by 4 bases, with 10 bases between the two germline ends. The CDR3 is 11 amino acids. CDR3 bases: TGTGCCATCACAGTTGGCTATGGCTACACCTTC. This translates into CAITVGYGYTF. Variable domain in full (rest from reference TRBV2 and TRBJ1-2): EPEVTQTPSHQVTQMGQEVILRCVPISNHLYFYWYRQILGQKVEFLVSFYNNEISEKSEIFDDQFSVERPDGSNFTLKIRSTKLEDSAMYFCAITVGYGYTFGSGTRLTVV.

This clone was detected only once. This chain's CDR3 is CASSLRMGVGETQYF. The CDR3 DNA follows: TGTGCCAGCAGCTTACGTATGGGCGTTGGAGAGACCCAGTACTTC. V and J are TRBV7-6 and TRBJ2-5; D is unresolved. Germline V gene lookup returns CDR1 SGHVS and CDR2 FNYEAQ. V shed 2 bases and J shed 4 bases, with 14 bases lying between them. The CDR3 runs to 15 residues.

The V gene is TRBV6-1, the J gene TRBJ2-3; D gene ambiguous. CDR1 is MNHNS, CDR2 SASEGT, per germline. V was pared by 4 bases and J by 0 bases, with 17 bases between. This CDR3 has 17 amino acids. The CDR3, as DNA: TGTGCCAGCAGTGGAGTCCAGGTCACTCCTAGCACAGATACGCAGTATTTT. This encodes CASSGVQVTPSTDTQYF.

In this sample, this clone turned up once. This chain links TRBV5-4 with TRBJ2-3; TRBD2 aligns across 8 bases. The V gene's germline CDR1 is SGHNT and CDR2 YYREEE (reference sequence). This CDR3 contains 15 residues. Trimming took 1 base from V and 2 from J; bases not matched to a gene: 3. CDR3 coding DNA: TGTGCCAGCAGCTTGACTAGCGGCACCACAGATACGCAGTATTTT. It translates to CASSLTSGTTDTQYF.

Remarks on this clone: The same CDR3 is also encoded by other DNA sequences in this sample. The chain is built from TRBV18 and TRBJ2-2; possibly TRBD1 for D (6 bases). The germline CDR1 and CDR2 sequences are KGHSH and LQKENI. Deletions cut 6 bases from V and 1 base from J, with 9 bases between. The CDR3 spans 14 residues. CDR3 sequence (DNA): TGTGCCAGCTCCTCGGGACAGAACACCGGGGAGCTGTTTTTT. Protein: CASSSGQNTGELFF.

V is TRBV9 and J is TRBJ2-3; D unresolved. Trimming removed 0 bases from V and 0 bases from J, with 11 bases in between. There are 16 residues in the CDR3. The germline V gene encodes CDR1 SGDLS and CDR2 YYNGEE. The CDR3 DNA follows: TGTGCCAGCAGCGTAGGGGTACAGTTTAGCACAGATACGCAGTATTTT. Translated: CASSVGVQFSTDTQYF.

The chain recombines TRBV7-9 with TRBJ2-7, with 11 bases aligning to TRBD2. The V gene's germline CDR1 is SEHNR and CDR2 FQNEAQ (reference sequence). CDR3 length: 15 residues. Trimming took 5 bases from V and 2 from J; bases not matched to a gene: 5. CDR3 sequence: CASSLTSGVAYEQYF. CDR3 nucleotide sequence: TGTGCCAGCAGCCTGACTAGCGGGGTAGCCTACGAGCAGTACTTC.

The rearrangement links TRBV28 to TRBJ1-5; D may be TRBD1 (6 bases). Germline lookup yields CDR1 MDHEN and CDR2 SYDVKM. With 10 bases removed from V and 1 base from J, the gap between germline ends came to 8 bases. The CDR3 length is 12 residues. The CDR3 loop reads CAITGSNQPQHF. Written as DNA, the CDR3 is TGTGCCATCACAGGGAGCAATCAGCCCCAGCATTTT.

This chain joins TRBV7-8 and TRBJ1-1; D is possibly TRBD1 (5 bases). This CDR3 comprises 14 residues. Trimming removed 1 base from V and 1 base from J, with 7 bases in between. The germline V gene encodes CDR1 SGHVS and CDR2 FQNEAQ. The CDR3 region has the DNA TGTGCCAGCAGCTTAGGACAGTGGAACACTGAAGCTTTCTTT. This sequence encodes CASSLGQWNTEAFF.

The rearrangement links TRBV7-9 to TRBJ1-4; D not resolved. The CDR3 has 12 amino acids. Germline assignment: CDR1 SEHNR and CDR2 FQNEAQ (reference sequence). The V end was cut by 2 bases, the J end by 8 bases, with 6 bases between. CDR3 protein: CASSLQKEKLFF. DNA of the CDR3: TGTGCCAGCAGCTTACAGAAAGAAAAACTGTTTTTT. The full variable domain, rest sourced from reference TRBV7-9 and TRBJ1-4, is DTGVSQNPRHKITKRGQNVTFRCDPISEHNRLYWYRQTLGQGPEFLTYFQNEAQLEKSRLLSDRFSAERPKGSFSTLEIQRTEQGDSAMYLCASSLQKEKLFFGSGTQLSVL.

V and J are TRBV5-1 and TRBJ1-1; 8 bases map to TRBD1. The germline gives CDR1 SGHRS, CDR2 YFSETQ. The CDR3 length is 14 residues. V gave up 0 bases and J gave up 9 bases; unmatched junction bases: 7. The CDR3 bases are TGCGCCAGCAGCTTGGGGCCAGGGGGCAGGCAAGCTTTCTTT. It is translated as CASSLGPGGRQAFF.

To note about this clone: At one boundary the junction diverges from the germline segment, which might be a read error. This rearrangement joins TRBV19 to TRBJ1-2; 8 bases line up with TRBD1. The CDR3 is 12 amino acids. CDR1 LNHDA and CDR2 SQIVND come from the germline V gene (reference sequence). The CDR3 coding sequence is TGTGCCAGTATACCAGGGGGCTGCTCAAAGGCCTTC. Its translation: CASIPGGCSKAF.